These T cell receptor beta chains were read from a single sample in a study of cytomegalovirus exposure and HLA in healthy donors. The repertoire was sequenced with immunoSEQ multiplex PCR; TCRdb's copy has only in-frame clones and lacks some. The sample has 150,000 to 200,000 clones, 70% to 90% seen once; the top ten hold about a tenth. The sample taken for sequencing was PBMCs. The receptor set was obtained from a man younger than 35 in good health and CMV-seropositive. Both conserved end residues are part of each CDR3. The order of the fields is J gene, clone size, V gene, D gene, CDR3 DNA, CDR3 protein. D genes are given only for firm matches. Clone sizes are given selectively: once, few, many, or a class where the clone is expanded.

>TRBJ2-7|once|TRBV7-9|TRBD1
TGTGCCAGCAGCCCCCGGCGGCAGGGGGCTTACGAGCAGTACTTC
CASSPRRQGAYEQYF
>TRBJ2-1|.|TRBV7-2|.
TGTGCCAGCAGCTTAGCCCCCGGGGGGCCTCAAGAGCAGTTCTTC
CASSLAPGGPQEQFF
>TRBJ1-6|.|TRBV7-9|.
TGTGCCAGCAGCTCCCAATCACCCCTCCACTTT
CASSSQSPLHF
>TRBJ2-1|.|TRBV7-8|TRBD1
TGTGCCAGCAGCACAGAGGGACAGGGGGCTTCGAGCTCCTACAATGAGCAGTTCTTC
CASSTEGQGASSSYNEQFF
>TRBJ2-3|.|TRBV30|TRBD2
TGTGCCTGGATCCCTAGCGGGGGATCCTGGGATACGCAGTATTTT
CAWIPSGGSWDTQYF
>TRBJ2-3|.|TRBV25-1|.
TGTGCCAGCAGTGAATATGGTATACAGGGGAGGACAGATACGCAGTATTTT
CASSEYGIQGRTDTQYF
>TRBJ2-5|.|TRBV7-2|TRBD2
TGTGCCAGCAGCTTAGCTAGCGGGGGGGCCCGAGAGCAGTACTTC
CASSLASGGAREQYF
>TRBJ2-5|.|TRBV6-5|TRBD1
TGCGCCAGCACCCCGGGACAGGGTGTGACCCAGTACTTC
CASTPGQGVTQYF
>TRBJ2-5|.|TRBV7-8|.
TGTGCCAGCAGCCTAGGTGGCCGACTAATCCAAGAGACCCAGTACTTC
CASSLGGRLIQETQYF
>TRBJ1-6|.|TRBV19|TRBD1
TGTGCCAGTAGTATTAGAGGGACAGGGTCACCCCTCCACTTT
CASSIRGTGSPLHF
>TRBJ1-6|.|TRBV6-5|.
TGTGCCAGCAGTTACTCGATAGGGGGGGCTTATTCACCCCTCCACTTT
CASSYSIGGAYSPLHF
>TRBJ2-7|.|TRBV7-9|.
TGTGCCAGCAGCACCGACAGTGACATGTTCTACGAGCAGTACTTC
CASSTDSDMFYEQYF
>TRBJ1-5|.|TRBV19|TRBD1
TGTGCCAGTAGCGCACAGGGGTATCAGCCCCAGCATTTT
CASSAQGYQPQHF
>TRBJ2-7|.|TRBV29-1|TRBD2
TGCAGCGCATGGACTAGCGGGCGCCGCGACGAGCAGTACTTC
CSAWTSGRRDEQYF
>TRBJ2-5|.|TRBV4-2|TRBD2
TGTGCCAGCAGCCAAGATGCTAGCGGGGGGGCGTCCCAGTACTTC
CASSQDASGGASQYF
>TRBJ2-7|once|TRBV7-2|.
TGTGCCAGCAGCTTCCGGAATCAGGGATACGAGCAGTACTTC
CASSFRNQGYEQYF
>TRBJ1-3|.|TRBV7-9|TRBD1
TGTTCCGGAGGACAGGCAGCCTCTGGAAACACCATATATTTT
CSGGQAASGNTIYF
>TRBJ2-1|.|TRBV4-3|.
TGCGCCAGCAGCCAAGTTAGGGGGGGTAATGAGCAGTTCTTC
CASSQVRGGNEQFF
>TRBJ2-1|.|TRBV2|.
TGTGCCGGTAGGGGCCGCGCGGGATTCGGTGAGCAGTTCTTC
CAGRGRAGFGEQFF
>TRBJ2-7|.|TRBV5-1|.
TGCGCCAGCACTTCTCTAGACTCCTACGAGCAGTACTTC
CASTSLDSYEQYF
>TRBJ1-2|.|TRBV5-8|TRBD1
TGTGCCAGCAGCTTGGGCGGACAGGGGGTTGACTATGGCTACACCTTC
CASSLGGQGVDYGYTF
>TRBJ1-2|.|TRBV28|.
TGTGCCAGCAGTAACACTGAGGGTTCCTCTGGCTACACCTTC
CASSNTEGSSGYTF
>TRBJ2-5|.|TRBV5-4|.
TGTGCCAGCAGCCGAGGTACAGGGAGGGCAGAGACCCAGTACTTC
CASSRGTGRAETQYF
>TRBJ2-3|.|TRBV18|TRBD2
TGTGCCAGCTCACCACTGGGACTAGCGGGGTTCGGGACAGATACGCAGTATTTT
CASSPLGLAGFGTDTQYF